This T cell receptor (beta chain) appears in the sequencing data of a study of blood T cells in healthy people across ages. About this clonotype: Its antigen is currently unknown.

Next came a second PCR, run for about 6 to 12 cycles, which used a sample-barcoded 5' primer along with a J-beta primer mix. Each sample provided no less than 2.5 million CDR3-containing paired-end reads. Each CDR3 protein is one row after TCRdb ran MiXCR on the 5' RACE reads. The sample holds over a million distinct CDR3 sequences, roughly 40% seen once. The CDR3 runs to 14 residues. Trimming left V 5 bases short and J 0 bases short, with 9 bases between. Germline-derived CDR1 and CDR2 are SGHRS and YFSETQ. Donors ranged from about 6 to 90 years old and were healthy Caucasians in Russia. Study-level results: CMV infection status of these donors was not known. Relative to aged donors, long-lived donors carried more naive CD4+ cells and displayed higher diversity.

The chain combines TRBV5-1 with TRBJ1-5; D not resolved. What was sequenced was blood. This clonotype was sampled from a woman between 18 and 30 years old in good health. The CDR3 reads CASRGSDSNQPQHF. CDR3 coding DNA: TGCGCCAGCAGAGGTTCGGATAGCAATCAGCCCCAGCATTTT.